The next 24 T cell receptor beta chains were all read from a single sample in a study of T cell responses to AZD1222 COVID-19 vaccine. Clones were sequenced by immunoSEQ multiplex PCR, and TCRdb holds only the in-frame ones, with some missing. Of around 180,000 clones detected, around 90% appear once; the ten largest clones hold approximately 26%. Specimen: peripheral blood, collected 28 days after the second AZD1222 dose. The receptors shown here come from an adult who received the AZD1222 COVID-19 vaccine.

The chain recombines TRBV28 with TRBJ1-1, with D hard to call. The germline gives CDR1 MDHEN, CDR2 SYDVKM. Trimming shortened V by 7 bases and J by 1 base, and 16 bases separated the two germline ends. The CDR3 runs 15 residues. For the CDR3, the DNA is TGTGCCAGCAACCCTCCCGTGTGGGCGAACACTGAAGCTTTCTTT. This encodes CASNPPVWANTEAFF.

This CDR3 is CASSQDGTTRRVEQFF. Here the CDR3 DNA reads TGTGCCAGCAGCCAAGACGGCACGACTCGGAGGGTTGAGCAGTTCTTC. The rearrangement uses TRBV3-1 (or the pseudogene TRBV3-2) and TRBJ2-1, with D tentatively TRBD2 (6 bases). The CDR3 has 16 amino acids. V was clipped by 0 bases and J by 9 bases, with 18 bases between them. From germline, CDR1 is LGHDT and CDR2 YNNKEL (reference sequence).

This clone has just one count. The chain recombines TRBV7-9 with TRBJ2-7; D gene ambiguous. CDR1 and CDR2 (germline): SEHNR, FQNEAQ (reference sequence). The CDR3 sequence is 12 residues long. Trimming removed 3 bases from V and 2 bases from J, with 5 bases in between. The CDR3 sequence is CASSFQPYEQYF. The CDR3 DNA follows: TGTGCCAGCAGCTTCCAGCCCTACGAGCAGTACTTC.

This rearrangement joins TRBV24-1 to TRBJ2-2, with D maybe TRBD2 (6 bases). This CDR3 has 15 amino acids. The V gene's germline CDR1 is KGHDR and CDR2 SFDVKD. V lost 6 bases, J lost 4 bases, and 14 bases lay in between. The CDR3 sequence is CATSRRGGPTGELFF. The CDR3 DNA is TGTGCCACCAGTAGGCGGGGCGGGCCCACCGGGGAGCTGTTTTTT.

The chain couples TRBV12-3 or TRBV12-4 to TRBJ2-7; TRBD2 matches 9 bases. The CDR3 runs 13 residues. V lost 6 bases and J lost 5; bases outside the gene matches: 5. CDR3 in amino acids: CASSPRLADEQYF. The CDR3 nucleotides read TGTGCCAGCAGCCCCAGACTAGCGGACGAGCAGTACTTC.

This clone has only one observation. V is TRBV19 and J is TRBJ2-2; D not resolved. This CDR3 spans 13 amino acids. Trimming took 3 bases from V and 6 from J, leaving 8 bases between them. Germline V gives CDR1 LNHDA, CDR2 SQIVND (reference sequence). The CDR3 DNA is TGTGCCAGTAGTATTTGGGTTTCCGGGGAGCTGTTTTTT. This translates into CASSIWVSGELFF.

The genes are TRBV24-1 and TRBJ2-3; no definite D call. The CDR3 has 11 amino acids. Germline CDR1 is KGHDR and CDR2 is SFDVKD. V lost 9 bases to trimming and J lost 4 bases, with 7 bases between them. CDR3: CATHHADTQYF. The CDR3 nucleotides read TGTGCCACCCACCACGCAGATACGCAGTATTTT.

The chain joins TRBV6-5 to TRBJ2-2; D not resolved. This CDR3 is 13 amino acids long. Trimming removed 1 base from V and 1 base from J, with 1 base in between. Per germline, CDR1 MNHEY and CDR2 SVGAGI. CDR3 sequence (DNA): TGTGCCAGCAGTTACTTGAACACCGGGGAGCTGTTTTTT. Its translation is CASSYLNTGELFF.

The CDR3 here is CASSLVWGGREQYF. DNA for the CDR3: TGTGCCAGCAGCTTAGTTTGGGGGGGGCGCGAGCAGTACTTC. The V call is TRBV7-2, the J call TRBJ2-7; a possible D gene is TRBD2 (7 bases). Per germline, CDR1 SGHTA and CDR2 FQGNSA. The CDR3 loop spans 14 amino acids. The germline V and J ends were trimmed by 1 base and 6 bases, with 13 bases remaining between them.

This chain uses TRBV6-2 or TRBV6-3 with TRBJ2-7; D remains unclear. This CDR3 comprises 14 residues. V lost 5 bases and J lost 4, with 15 bases in between. Per germline, CDR1 MNHEY and CDR2 SVGEGT. Here the CDR3 DNA reads TGTGCCAGCAGTCCGCAGGATTACCCTTACGAGCAGTACTTC. Its protein product is CASSPQDYPYEQYF.

This chain uses TRBV7-9 with TRBJ2-1, with TRBD2 matching over 10 bases. The CDR3 contains 15 residues. Germline V gene sequence: CDR1 SEHNR, CDR2 FQNEAQ (reference sequence). Losses at the gene ends were 1 base for V and 6 bases for J; bases not matched to a gene: 3. CDR3 DNA: TGTGCCAGCAGCTTAGGGACTAGCGGATCCAATGAGCAGTTCTTC. Encoded protein: CASSLGTSGSNEQFF.

The chain joins TRBV6-4 to TRBJ1-2; TRBD1 matches 7 bases. Trimming took 5 bases from V and 3 from J; bases not matched to a gene: 3. CDR3 size: 13 residues. Germline CDR1 reads MRHNA; CDR2 reads SNTAGT. DNA of the CDR3: TGTGCCAGCAGTCAGGGGACAGACTATGGCTACACCTTC. Translation: CASSQGTDYGYTF.

The rearrangement joins TRBV28 to TRBJ1-1; D possibly corresponds to TRBD1 (5 bases). CDR3 length: 12 amino acids. The germline V and J ends were trimmed by 9 bases and 0 bases, with 8 bases remaining between them. Germline V gives CDR1 MDHEN, CDR2 SYDVKM. This chain's CDR3 is CASRQLNTEAFF. DNA for the CDR3: TGTGCCAGTCGACAGCTGAACACTGAAGCTTTCTTT.

The chain carries TRBV5-1 and TRBJ2-7; D may be TRBD1 or TRBD2 (6 bases each). CDR3 size: 14 residues. V was clipped by 4 bases and J by 4 bases, with 15 bases between them. Per the germline V gene, CDR1 is SGHRS and CDR2 is YFSETQ. The chain's CDR3 is CASSPEGGRYEQYF. CDR3 sequence (DNA): TGCGCCAGCAGCCCGGAGGGGGGCCGTTACGAGCAGTACTTC. The entire variable domain, with the rest obtained from reference TRBV5-1 and TRBJ2-7, is as follows: KAGVTQTPRYLIKTRGQQVTLSCSPISGHRSVSWYQQTPGQGLQFLFEYFSETQRNKGNFPGRFSGRQFSNSRSEMNVSTLELGDSALYLCASSPEGGRYEQYFGPGTRLTVT.

The chain recombines TRBV7-8 with TRBJ1-5; a weak D match, TRBD1 (5 bases). CDR3 length equals 18 residues. The V end was cut by 1 base, the J end by 2 bases, with 18 bases between. The germline V gene encodes CDR1 SGHVS and CDR2 FQNEAQ. CDR3 residues: CASSLVVTVGVGNQPQHF. CDR3 bases: TGTGCCAGCAGCTTAGTTGTGACAGTCGGGGTGGGCAATCAGCCCCAGCATTTT.

The chain uses TRBV9 and TRBJ2-1; TRBD2 aligns across 7 bases. This CDR3 comprises 14 residues. CDR1 is SGDLS, CDR2 YYNGEE, per germline. The trim removed 8 bases at V and 0 bases at J, leaving 5 bases unmatched. CDR3 amino acids: CASTSGTSYNEQFF. CDR3 nucleotide sequence: TGTGCCAGTACGAGCGGGACCTCCTACAATGAGCAGTTCTTC.

J is TRBJ1-1 and V is TRBV5-1; D ambiguous. Germline CDR1 and CDR2: SGHRS and YFSETQ. Deletions cut 2 bases from V and 1 base from J, with 12 bases between. The CDR3 sequence is 15 residues long. CDR3 protein: CASSFSARANTEAFF. The DNA of the CDR3 is TGCGCCAGCAGCTTTTCCGCGCGGGCGAACACTGAAGCTTTCTTT.

This chain uses TRBV5-4 with TRBJ2-1; 8 positions agree with TRBD2. This CDR3 region has 15 residues. CDR1 is SGHNT, CDR2 YYREEE, per germline (reference sequence). V gave up 6 bases and J gave up 4 bases; unmatched junction bases: 9. CDR3 in DNA: TGTGCCAGCATCCCGCGGGGGGAAAGGTACAATGAGCAGTTCTTC. Amino acid sequence: CASIPRGERYNEQFF.

This clone has only a few counts. The J gene is TRBJ2-7, the V gene TRBV10-3; D remains unclear. V was shortened by 0 bases and J by 1 base, with 7 bases between the two germline ends. This CDR3 contains 14 residues. Per germline, CDR1 ENHRY and CDR2 SYGVKD. The CDR3 protein is CAISESPRSYEQYF. The DNA of the CDR3 is TGTGCCATCAGTGAGTCACCGCGGTCCTACGAGCAGTACTTC.

The table lists this clone with a count of one. The chain links TRBV18 to TRBJ1-1; D not resolved. The V end lost 4 bases, the J end lost 0 bases, and 9 bases lay between the germline ends. The CDR3 spans 14 residues. Germline V lookup: CDR1 KGHSH, CDR2 LQKENI. The CDR3 reads CASSQTGMNTEAFF. The CDR3 DNA reads TGTGCCAGCTCACAGACGGGAATGAACACTGAAGCTTTCTTT.

In this sample, this clone turned up a few times. V is TRBV4-1 and J is TRBJ2-1; 8 bases fit TRBD1. The CDR3 runs 17 residues. With 0 bases clipped from V and 2 bases from J, the junction kept 6 bases outside the gene matches. Germline V gives CDR1 MGHRA, CDR2 YSYEKL. Here the CDR3 DNA reads TGCGCCAGCAGCCAAGAAGGCCAGGGGGCCACCTACAATGAGCAGTTCTTC. This sequence encodes CASSQEGQGATYNEQFF.

This rearrangement joins TRBV6-2 or TRBV6-3 to TRBJ2-3; 9 bases map to TRBD2. J lost 2 bases, V lost 4 bases, and 4 bases had no gene match. This CDR3 region has 15 residues. Germline lookup yields CDR1 MNHEY and CDR2 SVGEGT. This CDR3 is CASSSTSGYTDTQYF. The CDR3 DNA sequence: TGTGCCAGCAGTTCGACTAGCGGCTACACAGATACGCAGTATTTT.

The chain combines TRBV29-1 with TRBJ1-4; D is unclear. Trimming removed 6 bases at V and 6 bases at J, with 11 bases between. Germline-derived CDR1 and CDR2 are SQVTM and ANQGSEA. CDR3 length equals 12 residues. CDR3 DNA: TGCAGCGTCGAGCAAGATGATGAAAAACTGTTTTTT. Its translation: CSVEQDDEKLFF.

The J gene is TRBJ1-1, the V gene TRBV7-9, with D unresolved. V was pared by 4 bases and J by 6 bases, with 9 bases between. The CDR3 is made up of 12 amino acids. Germline loops: CDR1 SEHNR, CDR2 FQNEAQ (reference sequence). This CDR3 is CASSSLIAEAFF. The CDR3 DNA follows: TGTGCCAGCAGCTCCCTTATCGCTGAAGCTTTCTTT.